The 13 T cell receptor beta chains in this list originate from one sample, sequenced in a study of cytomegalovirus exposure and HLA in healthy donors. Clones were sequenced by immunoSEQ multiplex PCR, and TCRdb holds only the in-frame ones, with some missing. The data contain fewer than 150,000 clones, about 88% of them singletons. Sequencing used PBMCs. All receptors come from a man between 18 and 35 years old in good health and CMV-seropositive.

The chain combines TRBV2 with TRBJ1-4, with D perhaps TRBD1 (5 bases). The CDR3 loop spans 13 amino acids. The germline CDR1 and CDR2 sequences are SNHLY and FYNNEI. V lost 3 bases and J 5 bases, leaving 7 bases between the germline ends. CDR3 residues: CASSDRANEKLFF. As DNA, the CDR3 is TGTGCCAGCAGTGACAGGGCCAATGAAAAACTGTTTTTT. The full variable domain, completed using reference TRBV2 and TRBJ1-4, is EPEVTQTPSHQVTQMGQEVILRCVPISNHLYFYWYRQILGQKVEFLVSFYNNEISEKSEIFDDQFSVERPDGSNFTLKIRSTKLEDSAMYFCASSDRANEKLFFGSGTQLSVL.

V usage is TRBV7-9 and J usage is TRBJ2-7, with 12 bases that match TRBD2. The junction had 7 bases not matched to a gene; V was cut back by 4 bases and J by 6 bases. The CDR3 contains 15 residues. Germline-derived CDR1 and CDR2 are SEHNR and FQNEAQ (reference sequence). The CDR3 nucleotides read TGTGCCAGCAGCTCTATAGGACTAGCGGGGCGCGAGCAGTACTTC. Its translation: CASSSIGLAGREQYF.

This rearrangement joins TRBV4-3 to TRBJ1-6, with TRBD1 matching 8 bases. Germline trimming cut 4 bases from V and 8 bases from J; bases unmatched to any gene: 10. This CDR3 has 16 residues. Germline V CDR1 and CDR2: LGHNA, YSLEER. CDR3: CASSLGRTGRDSPLHF. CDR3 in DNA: TGCGCCAGCAGCCTAGGCCGGACAGGGAGGGATTCACCCCTCCACTTT.

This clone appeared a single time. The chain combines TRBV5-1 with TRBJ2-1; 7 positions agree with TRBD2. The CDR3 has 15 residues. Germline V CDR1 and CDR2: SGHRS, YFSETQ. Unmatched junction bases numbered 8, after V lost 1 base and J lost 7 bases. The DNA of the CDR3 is TGCGCCAGCAGCTTGAACGGGGGGAGAACGAATGAGCAGTTCTTC. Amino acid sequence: CASSLNGGRTNEQFF.

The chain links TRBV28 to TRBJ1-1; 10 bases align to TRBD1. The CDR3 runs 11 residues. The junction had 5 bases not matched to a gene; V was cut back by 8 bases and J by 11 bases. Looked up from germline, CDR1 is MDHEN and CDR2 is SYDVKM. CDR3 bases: TGTGCCAGCTTCGGACAGGGGGGGGCTTTCTTT. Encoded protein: CASFGQGGAFF.

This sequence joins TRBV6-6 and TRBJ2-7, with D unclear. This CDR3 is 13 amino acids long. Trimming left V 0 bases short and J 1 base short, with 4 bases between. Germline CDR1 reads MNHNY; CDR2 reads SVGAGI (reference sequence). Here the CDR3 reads CASSYSLSYEQYF. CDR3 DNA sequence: TGTGCCAGCAGTTACTCTCTGTCCTACGAGCAGTACTTC.

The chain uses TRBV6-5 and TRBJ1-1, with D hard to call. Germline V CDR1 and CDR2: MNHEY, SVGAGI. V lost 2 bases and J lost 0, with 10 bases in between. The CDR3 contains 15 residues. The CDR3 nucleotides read TGTGCCAGCAGTTACACTGGAGGAGTGAACACTGAAGCTTTCTTT. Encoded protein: CASSYTGGVNTEAFF.

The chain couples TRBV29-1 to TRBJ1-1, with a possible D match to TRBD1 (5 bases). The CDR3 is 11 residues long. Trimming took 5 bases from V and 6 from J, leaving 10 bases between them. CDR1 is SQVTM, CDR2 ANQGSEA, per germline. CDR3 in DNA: TGCAGCGTTTGGGGCGGCGCTGAAGCTTTCTTT. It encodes CSVWGGAEAFF. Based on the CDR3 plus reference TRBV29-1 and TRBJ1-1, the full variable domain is SAVISQKPSRDICQRGTSLTIQCQVDSQVTMMFWYRQQPGQSLTLIATANQGSEATYESGFVIDKFPISRPNLTFSTLTVSNMSPEDSSIYLCSVWGGAEAFFGQGTRLTVV.

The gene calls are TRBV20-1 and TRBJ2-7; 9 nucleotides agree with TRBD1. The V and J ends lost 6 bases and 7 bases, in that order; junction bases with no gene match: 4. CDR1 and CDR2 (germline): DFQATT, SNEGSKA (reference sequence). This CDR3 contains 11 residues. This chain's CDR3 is CSAPGTGEQYF. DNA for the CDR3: TGCAGTGCCCCCGGGACAGGGGAGCAGTACTTC.

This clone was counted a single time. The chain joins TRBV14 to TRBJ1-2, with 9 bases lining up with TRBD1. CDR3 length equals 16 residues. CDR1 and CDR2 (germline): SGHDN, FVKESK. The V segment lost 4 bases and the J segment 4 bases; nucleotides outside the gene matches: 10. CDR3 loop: CASSPLPGQGGYGYTF. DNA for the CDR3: TGTGCCAGCAGCCCCCTACCGGGACAGGGAGGCTATGGCTACACCTTC.

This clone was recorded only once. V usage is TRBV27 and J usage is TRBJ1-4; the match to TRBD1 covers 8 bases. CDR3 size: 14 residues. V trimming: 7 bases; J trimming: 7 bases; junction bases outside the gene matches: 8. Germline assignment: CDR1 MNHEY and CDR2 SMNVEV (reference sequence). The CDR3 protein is CASTSTGGSEKLFF. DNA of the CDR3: TGTGCCAGCACATCCACAGGGGGTAGTGAAAAACTGTTTTTT.

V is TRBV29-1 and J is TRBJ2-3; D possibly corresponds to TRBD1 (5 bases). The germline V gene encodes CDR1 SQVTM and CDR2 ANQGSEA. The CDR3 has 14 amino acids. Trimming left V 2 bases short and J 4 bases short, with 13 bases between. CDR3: CSVEMTVHADTQYF. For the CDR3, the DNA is TGCAGCGTTGAAATGACAGTTCATGCAGATACGCAGTATTTT.

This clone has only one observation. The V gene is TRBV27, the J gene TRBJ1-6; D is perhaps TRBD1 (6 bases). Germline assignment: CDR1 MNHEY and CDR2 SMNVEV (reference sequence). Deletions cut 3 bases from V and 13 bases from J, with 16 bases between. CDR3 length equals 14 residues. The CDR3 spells CASSFQGPLFPLHF. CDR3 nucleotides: TGTGCCAGCAGTTTTCAGGGGCCGCTCTTCCCCCTCCACTTT.